The next 9 T cell receptor beta chains were all read from a single sample in a study of cytomegalovirus exposure and HLA in healthy donors. 60 Vbeta and 13 Jbeta primers were used in PCR. Assay: immunoSEQ multiplex PCR; the TCRdb copy retains only in-frame clones and omits some. The sample lists 99,000 or so clones, roughly three quarters occurring once. Sequenced: PBMCs. The receptors here all came from a male donor in good health and CMV-seropositive.

This clone was counted a few times. V is TRBV4-1 and J is TRBJ1-1, with D unclear. The CDR3 consists of 13 residues. Per germline, CDR1 MGHRA and CDR2 YSYEKL. V was pared by 4 bases and J by 8 bases, with 14 bases between. CDR3 coding DNA: TGCGCCAGCAGCCCTTCCGGGATACCCGAAGCTTTCTTT. It encodes CASSPSGIPEAFF.

This clone has just one count. The chain employs TRBV6-5 and TRBJ2-7; D is possibly TRBD1 (6 bases). The V gene's germline CDR1 is MNHEY and CDR2 SVGAGI. The ends were cut back, 3 bases at V and 2 bases at J, with 11 bases in the middle. The CDR3 length is 14 residues. The CDR3 loop is CASSYAAGAYEQYF. The CDR3 DNA sequence: TGTGCCAGCAGTTATGCGGCAGGGGCCTACGAGCAGTACTTC.

The V and J genes are TRBV6-1 and TRBJ2-7; tentative D call: TRBD1 (6 bases). Trimming took off 6 bases at V and 3 bases at J, with 9 bases between the two ends. The CDR3 has 12 residues. CDR1 and CDR2 from the germline V gene are MNHNS and SASEGT. The CDR3 reads CASRDSRYEQYF. The CDR3 nucleotides read TGTGCCAGCAGGGACAGCCGCTACGAGCAGTACTTC.

The J gene is TRBJ1-2, the V gene TRBV19, with 8 bases fitting TRBD1. Germline V gene sequence: CDR1 LNHDA, CDR2 SQIVND (reference sequence). V gave up 5 bases and J gave up 2 bases; unmatched junction bases: 4. This CDR3 is built from 14 residues. CDR3 DNA sequence: TGTGCCAGTAGTGCAGGGGGCAGGAACTATGGCTACACCTTC. It codes for CASSAGGRNYGYTF.

There are a few counts of this clone. The genes are TRBV7-2 and TRBJ1-2, with TRBD1 as a possible D gene (5 bases). The germline gives CDR1 SGHTA, CDR2 FQGNSA. Between the trimmed V and J ends, which lost 1 base and 7 bases, there was a span of 13 bases. CDR3 length: 14 residues. Here the CDR3 reads CASSLGGVGVGYTF. In DNA, the CDR3 is TGTGCCAGCAGCTTAGGGGGGGTTGGTGTTGGCTACACCTTC.

The rearrangement uses TRBV10-1 and TRBJ1-2; 7 positions match TRBD1. The CDR3 is 13 amino acids. Germline V gene sequence: CDR1 WNHNN, CDR2 SYGVQD (reference sequence). V was pared by 3 bases and J by 5 bases, with 3 bases of the junction left unmatched. Written as DNA, the CDR3 is TGCGCCAGCAGTGATGGGACAGTGTATGGCTACACCTTC. Encoded protein: CASSDGTVYGYTF.

This clone appeared once. The DNA for the CDR3 is TGTGCCAGCAGCTCCAAAGGGCAGGGAGGCTATGGCTACACCTTC. Translating it yields CASSSKGQGGYGYTF. The chain is built from TRBV2 and TRBJ1-2, with a possible D match to TRBD1 (5 bases). The CDR3 runs 15 residues. Germline V CDR1 and CDR2: SNHLY, FYNNEI. Trimming cost V 6 bases and J 4 bases, with 18 bases left between them.

This clone occurred a few times. The chain recombines TRBV5-1 with TRBJ1-2, with TRBD1 identical over 10 bases. Germline assignment: CDR1 SGHRS and CDR2 YFSETQ. V shed 0 bases, J shed 2 bases, and the junction held 10 bases outside the gene matches. The CDR3 is made up of 18 amino acids. CDR3 loop: CASSLEGRGTGVNYGYTF. For the CDR3, the DNA is TGCGCCAGCAGCTTGGAAGGTAGAGGGACAGGGGTAAACTATGGCTACACCTTC.

J is TRBJ1-2 and V is TRBV14, with TRBD1 as a possible D gene (6 bases). Trimming stripped 5 bases from V and 4 bases from J, with 8 bases between. This CDR3 is built from 12 residues. Germline CDR1 SGHDN, CDR2 FVKESK. The chain's CDR3 is CASSAQGYGYTF. The DNA of the CDR3 is TGTGCCAGCAGCGCACAGGGCTATGGCTACACCTTC.